One TCR beta chain is described in this entry. This record comes from a study of cytomegalovirus exposure and HLA in healthy donors. The CDR3 extends over 14 amino acids. Trimming cost V 7 bases and J 4 bases, with 15 bases left between them. Germline lookup yields CDR1 MNHNS and CDR2 SASEGT. The PCR employed 60 Vbeta primers together with 13 Jbeta primers. This table comes from immunoSEQ multiplex PCR, and its TCRdb copy is limited to in-frame clones, with some not included. The repertoire holds some 170,000 clones, with 55% to 75% as singletons. The TCR was taken from a human donor in good health. The sequenced sample consisted of PBMCs. J is TRBJ2-3 and V is TRBV6-1; no firm D call. CDR3 nucleotides: TGTGCCAGCACTACTGCCCCTTTGCCAGATACGCAGTATTTT. Translation gives CASTTAPLPDTQYF.